The subject of this entry is one T cell receptor beta chain. The antigen is not known. Germline V gives CDR1 SGHVS, CDR2 FQNEAQ. The CDR3 totals 18 residues. V was pared by 6 bases and J by 0 bases, with 13 bases of the junction left unmatched. Primed by a sample-barcoded 5' primer and a J-beta primer mix, a second PCR proceeded for about 6 to 11 cycles. Template switching added a 12-random-nucleotide identifier to every cDNA molecule. Using its own MiXCR run on the 5' RACE reads, TCRdb lists one record per CDR3 protein. The sample shows some 900,000 distinct CDR3 sequences, 25% to 30% of them seen only once. A minimum of 6 million PBMCs was isolated per sample. This sample was included in a study of blood T cells in healthy people across ages. Study outcomes and limitations: Using unsorted PBMCs precluded a conclusive naive versus antigen-experienced comparison.

Sequenced input: blood. This chain connects TRBV7-8 to TRBJ1-1, with TRBD1 matching 10 bases. The TCR sequence derives from a woman older than 75 in good health. CDR3 in amino acids: CASSPDRDRGRVNTEAFF. The CDR3 DNA reads as TGTGCCAGCAGTCCTGACCGGGACAGGGGTAGGGTGAACACTGAAGCTTTCTTT. Complete variable domain (other parts from reference TRBV7-8 and TRBJ1-1): GAGVSQSPRYKVAKRGQDVALRCDPISGHVSLFWYQQALGQGPEFLTYFQNEAQLDKSGLPSDRFFAERPEGSVSTLKIQRTQQEDSAVYLCASSPDRDRGRVNTEAFFGQGTRLTVV.